This T cell receptor (beta chain) appears in the sequencing data of a study of vaccination and CD4 T cells after COVID-19. At the level of the study: Cells were stimulated with overlapping spike peptide pools from SARS-CoV-2, HCoV-NL63, HCoV-OC43 and HCoV-229E.

This clonotype was picked up a small number of times. Its specificity is not known. From germline, CDR1 is LNHDA and CDR2 SQIVND (reference sequence). CDR3 length: 16 amino acids. Trimming removed 3 bases from V and 1 base from J, with 14 bases in between. Researchers used the Oncomine TCR Beta short-read assay to sequence DNA from cultured CD4+ T cells. TCRdb independently ran MiXCR on the PCR reads; one entry per CDR3 protein. This sample has around 19,000 distinct CDR3 sequences, with approximately 60% found just once. Treatment in this sample: approximately nine-day PBMC culture with coronavirus spike peptide pools or control peptides (ViraFEST assay).

Sequenced sample: CD4+ T cells from blood, cultured in vitro. The chain employs TRBV19 and TRBJ2-3; no clear D. The clonotype comes from a human donor who had recovered from COVID-19. In DNA, the CDR3 is TGTGCCAGTAGTATGGTTCGTCTGGCGCGCACAGATACGCAGTATTTT. It encodes CASSMVRLARTDTQYF.